This T cell receptor beta chain was captured by sequencing in a study of shared clonotypes between healthy human individuals. Across the whole study: Three plates were used per donor for CD4 naive, three for CD4 memory, two for CD8 naive and one for CD8 memory.

The germline V gene has CDR1 SNHLY and CDR2 FYNNEI. CDR3 length equals 14 residues. Trimming stripped 6 bases from V and 2 bases from J, with 10 bases between. Assay used: immunoSEQ multiplex PCR; TCRdb lists only in-frame clones, some missing. The sample consists of roughly 2.5 million clones, around 94% of them appearing once. The TCR comes from a man younger than 30 in good health. The chain recombines TRBV2 with TRBJ2-2; the D gene is possibly TRBD1 (5 bases). The sample comprised naive CD4+ T cells sorted from blood. Subset indicated: CD45RA+ positively selected. The CDR3 protein is CASRQTVNTGELFF. The CDR3 DNA is TGTGCCAGCAGGCAGACAGTCAACACCGGGGAGCTGTTTTTT.